Below are 12 T cell receptor beta chains sequenced from a single sample in a study of T cell repertoires in cytomegalovirus infection (dated by TCRdb to between 2018 and 2021). For sequencing, an Illumina HiSeq 1500 was employed. TCRdb handled the public reads itself, with Q25 trimming in fastp and clone calling in MiXCR, and kept productive beta chains. For every CDR3 protein sequence, its rows merge into one entry that carries the most common genes and DNA. A total of 150,000 to 200,000 distinct CDR3 sequences appear in this sample, 13% to 15% of them only once. 20% to 30% of the sample is in the top ten clones. What was sequenced was PBMCs. These receptors were taken from a human donor in good health (CMV status not recorded). Some clones in this sample may be carry-over from other donors' samples.

This clonotype was seen repeatedly, ten times or more. The chain links TRBV13 to TRBJ2-3; 7 nucleotides agree with TRBD1. The CDR3 runs 15 residues. V trimming: 4 bases; J trimming: 2 bases; junction bases outside the gene matches: 6. Germline V lookup: CDR1 PRHDT, CDR2 FYEKMQ (reference sequence). CDR3 bases: TGTGCCAGCAGCTCCGGGACAGAGGACACAGATACGCAGTATTTT. As protein: CASSSGTEDTDTQYF. The whole variable domain, remainder taken from reference TRBV13 and TRBJ2-3, is AAGVIQSPRHLIKEKRETATLKCYPIPRHDTVYWYQQGPGQDPQFLISFYEKMQSDKGSIPDRFSAQQFSDYHSELNMSSLELGDSALYFCASSSGTEDTDTQYFGPGTRLTVL.

This clonotype came up many times. The chain links TRBV5-6 to TRBJ2-7; the D is unclear. Germline lookup yields CDR1 SGHDT and CDR2 YYEEEE. V lost 1 base to trimming and J lost 3 bases, with 5 bases between them. This CDR3 is 12 amino acids long. The CDR3 is CASSLNFYEQYF. In DNA, the CDR3 is TGTGCCAGCAGCTTGAACTTCTACGAGCAGTACTTC.

This clonotype appeared many times. The CDR3 sequence is CASSYSTGGETQYF. DNA of the CDR3: TGTGCCAGCAGTTACTCGACCGGAGGAGAGACCCAGTACTTC. The chain uses TRBV6-6 and TRBJ2-5, with a weak D call TRBD2 (5 bases). Trimming pared 0 bases from V and 4 bases from J, leaving 9 bases between. This CDR3 has 14 amino acids. CDR1 and CDR2 (germline): MNHNY, SVGAGI (reference sequence).

In its sample, this clonotype was seen many times. The gene calls are TRBV12-3 or TRBV12-4 and TRBJ2-1, with D perhaps TRBD2 (5 bases). The CDR3 has 15 residues. The V and J ends lost 0 bases and 4 bases respectively, with 10 bases between them. The CDR3 coding sequence is TGTGCCAGCAGTTTAGCGGGAGCGTCTTACAATGAGCAGTTCTTC. It yields the protein CASSLAGASYNEQFF.

The table lists this clonotype with many counts. The chain is built from TRBV7-8 and TRBJ2-5, with D possibly matching TRBD1 (6 bases). Trimming took off 5 bases at V and 3 bases at J, with 7 bases between the two ends. This CDR3 has 12 amino acids. Germline assignment: CDR1 SGHVS and CDR2 FQNEAQ. CDR3 nucleotides: TGTGCCAGCAGCCAGGGGAAAGAGACCCAGTACTTC. Protein sequence: CASSQGKETQYF.

This clonotype has a count of ten or more. V usage is TRBV7-2 and J usage is TRBJ1-5; D possibly corresponds to TRBD1 (5 bases). This CDR3 spans 15 amino acids. V was clipped by 5 bases and J by 0 bases, with 11 bases between them. Germline V gives CDR1 SGHTA, CDR2 FQGNSA. This CDR3 reads CASSPGRDSNQPQHF. The CDR3 DNA reads TGTGCCAGCAGCCCGGGACGGGATAGCAATCAGCCCCAGCATTTT.

This clonotype showed up just a few times. The CDR3 DNA sequence: TGTGCCACCAGCAGAGATGGCACAGGGCCCTCTGGAAACACCATATATTTT. Its translation: CATSRDGTGPSGNTIYF. V and J are TRBV15 and TRBJ1-3; the D gene is possibly TRBD1 (6 bases). The CDR3 runs to 17 residues. Germline V gives CDR1 LNHNV, CDR2 YYDKDF (reference sequence). The V and J ends lost 0 bases and 0 bases respectively, with 12 bases between them.

This clonotype was observed a few times. The chain employs TRBV20-1 and TRBJ2-1, with 15 bases lining up with TRBD2. J lost 3 bases, V lost 0 bases, and 6 bases had no gene match. The length of the CDR3 is 18 residues. The germline CDR1 and CDR2 sequences are DFQATT and SNEGSKA (reference sequence). CDR3 sequence reads: CSARDRGLAGGRYNEQFF. The CDR3 bases are TGCAGTGCTAGAGATCGGGGACTAGCGGGAGGACGCTACAATGAGCAGTTCTTC.

Many counts were recorded for this clonotype. The chain couples TRBV11-2 to TRBJ2-5; D uncertain. V was trimmed by 0 bases and J by 12 bases, leaving 14 bases between them. The CDR3 runs 13 residues. Per germline, CDR1 SGHAT and CDR2 FQNNGV. CDR3 sequence reads: CASSLEGPGLEYF. Written as DNA, the CDR3 is TGTGCCAGCAGCTTAGAAGGACCCGGTCTGGAGTACTTC.

This clonotype was detected many times. The chain carries TRBV7-6 and TRBJ2-1, with D unclear. Germline loops: CDR1 SGHVS, CDR2 FNYEAQ. The length of the CDR3 is 13 residues. V lost 5 bases and J lost 5, with 10 bases in between. CDR3 sequence: CASSPLTDNEQFF. In DNA, the CDR3 is TGTGCCAGCAGCCCCCTTACGGACAATGAGCAGTTCTTC. The full variable domain, rest sourced from reference TRBV7-6 and TRBJ2-1, is GAGVSQSPRYKVTKRGQDVALRCDPISGHVSLYWYRQALGQGPEFLTYFNYEAQQDKSGLPNDRFSAERPEGSISTLTIQRTEQRDSAMYRCASSPLTDNEQFFGPGTRLTVL.

This clonotype appeared a few times. The chain joins TRBV12-3 or TRBV12-4 to TRBJ2-1, with D possibly being TRBD1 (5 bases). The CDR3 totals 15 residues. Trimming took 7 bases from V and 0 from J, leaving 13 bases between them. The CDR3 nucleotides are TGTGCCAGCAACCAAGGGGTAACCTCCTACAATGAGCAGTTCTTC. This sequence encodes CASNQGVTSYNEQFF.

This clonotype was picked up many times. The J gene is TRBJ2-5, the V gene TRBV19; 13 positions agree with TRBD2. Germline trimming cut 6 bases from V and 5 bases from J; bases unmatched to any gene: 12. CDR1 LNHDA and CDR2 SQIVND come from the germline V gene (reference sequence). The CDR3 has 17 residues. Here the CDR3 reads CASRPRTGTSGTETQYF. DNA of the CDR3: TGTGCCAGTAGACCTAGGACCGGGACTAGCGGGACCGAGACCCAGTACTTC.